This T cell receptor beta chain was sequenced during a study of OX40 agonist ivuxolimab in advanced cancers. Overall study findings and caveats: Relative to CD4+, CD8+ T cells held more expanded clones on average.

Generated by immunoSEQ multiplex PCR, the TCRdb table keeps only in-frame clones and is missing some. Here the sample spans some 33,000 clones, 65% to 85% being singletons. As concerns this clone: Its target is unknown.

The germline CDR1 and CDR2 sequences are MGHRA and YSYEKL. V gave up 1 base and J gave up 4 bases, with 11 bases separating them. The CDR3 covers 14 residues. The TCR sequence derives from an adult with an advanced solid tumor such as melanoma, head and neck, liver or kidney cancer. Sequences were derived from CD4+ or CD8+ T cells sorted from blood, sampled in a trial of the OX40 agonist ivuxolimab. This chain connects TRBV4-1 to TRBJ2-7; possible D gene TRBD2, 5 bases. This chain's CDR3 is CASSQGVGLYEQYF. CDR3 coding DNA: TGCGCCAGCAGCCAAGGGGTAGGACTTTACGAGCAGTACTTC.